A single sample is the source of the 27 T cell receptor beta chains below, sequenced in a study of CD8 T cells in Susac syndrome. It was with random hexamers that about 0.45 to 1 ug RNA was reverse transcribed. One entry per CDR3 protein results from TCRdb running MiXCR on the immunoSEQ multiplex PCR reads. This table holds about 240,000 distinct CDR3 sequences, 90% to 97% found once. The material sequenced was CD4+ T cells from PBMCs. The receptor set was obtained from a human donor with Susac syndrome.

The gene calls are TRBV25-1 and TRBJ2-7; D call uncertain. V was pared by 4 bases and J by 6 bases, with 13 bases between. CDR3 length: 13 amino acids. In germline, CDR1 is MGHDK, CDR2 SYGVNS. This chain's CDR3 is CASSGPPVGEQYF. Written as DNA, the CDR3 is TGTGCCAGCAGTGGACCCCCGGTGGGCGAGCAGTACTTC.

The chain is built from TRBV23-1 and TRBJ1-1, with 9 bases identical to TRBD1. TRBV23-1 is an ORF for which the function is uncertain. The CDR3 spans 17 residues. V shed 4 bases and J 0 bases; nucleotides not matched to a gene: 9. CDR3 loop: CASSPRDRACMNTEAFF. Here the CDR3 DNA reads TGCGCCAGCAGTCCCCGGGACAGGGCTTGCATGAACACTGAAGCTTTCTTT.

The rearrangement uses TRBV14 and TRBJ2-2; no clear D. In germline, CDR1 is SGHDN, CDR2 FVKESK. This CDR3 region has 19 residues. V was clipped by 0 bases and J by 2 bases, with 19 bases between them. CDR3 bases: TGTGCCAGCAGCCAAGACCAGAGGAAGAAACTTATAAACACCGGGGAGCTGTTTTTT. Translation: CASSQDQRKKLINTGELFF.

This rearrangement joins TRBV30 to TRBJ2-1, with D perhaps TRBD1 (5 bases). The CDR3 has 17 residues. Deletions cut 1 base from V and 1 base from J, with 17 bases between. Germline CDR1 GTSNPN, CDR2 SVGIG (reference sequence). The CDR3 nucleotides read TGTGCCTGGAGTGCAGCCCGGACACGCCTTTCCTACAATGAGCAGTTCTTC. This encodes CAWSAARTRLSYNEQFF.

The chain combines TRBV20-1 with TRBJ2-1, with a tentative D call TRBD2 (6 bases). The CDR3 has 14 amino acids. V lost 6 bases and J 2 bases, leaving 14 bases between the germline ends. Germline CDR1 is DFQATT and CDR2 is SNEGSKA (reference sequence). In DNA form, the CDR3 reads TGCAGTGCGAAATGGGACTCCACCTACAATGAGCAGTTCTTC. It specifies CSAKWDSTYNEQFF.

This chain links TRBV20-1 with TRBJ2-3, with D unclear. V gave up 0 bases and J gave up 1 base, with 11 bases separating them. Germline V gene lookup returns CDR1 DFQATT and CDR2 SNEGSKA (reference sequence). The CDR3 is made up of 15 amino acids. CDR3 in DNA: TGCAGTGCTAGAGATCGGACGGAAGGCACAGATACGCAGTATTTT. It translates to CSARDRTEGTDTQYF.

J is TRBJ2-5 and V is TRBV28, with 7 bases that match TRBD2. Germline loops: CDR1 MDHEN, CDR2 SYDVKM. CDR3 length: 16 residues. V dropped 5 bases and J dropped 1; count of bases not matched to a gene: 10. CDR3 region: CASSPPSTGGQETQYF. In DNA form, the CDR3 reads TGTGCCAGCAGTCCACCATCGACGGGGGGCCAAGAGACCCAGTACTTC.

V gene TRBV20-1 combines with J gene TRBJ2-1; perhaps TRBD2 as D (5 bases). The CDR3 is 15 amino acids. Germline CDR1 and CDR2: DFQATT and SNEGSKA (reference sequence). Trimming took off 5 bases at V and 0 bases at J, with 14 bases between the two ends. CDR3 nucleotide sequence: TGCAGTGCTTATCGGGGAATCAGCTCCTACAATGAGCAGTTCTTC. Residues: CSAYRGISSYNEQFF.

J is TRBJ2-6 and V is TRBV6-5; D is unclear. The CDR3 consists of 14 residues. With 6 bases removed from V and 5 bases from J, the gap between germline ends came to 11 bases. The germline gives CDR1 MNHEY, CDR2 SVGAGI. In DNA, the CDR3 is TGTGCCAGCAGCCCGAGTGGTCGGGCCAACGTCCTGACTTTC. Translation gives CASSPSGRANVLTF.

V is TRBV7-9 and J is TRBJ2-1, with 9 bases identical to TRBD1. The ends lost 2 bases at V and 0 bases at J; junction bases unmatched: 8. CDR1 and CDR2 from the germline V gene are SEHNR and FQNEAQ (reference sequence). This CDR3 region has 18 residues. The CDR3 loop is CASSLPGQGMSSYNEQFF. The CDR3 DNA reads TGTGCCAGCAGCTTACCCGGACAGGGGATGAGCTCCTACAATGAGCAGTTCTTC.

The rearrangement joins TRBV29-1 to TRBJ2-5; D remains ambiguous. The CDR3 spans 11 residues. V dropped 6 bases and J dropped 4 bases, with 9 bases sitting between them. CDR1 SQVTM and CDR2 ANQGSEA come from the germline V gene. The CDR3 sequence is CSVGMGETQYF. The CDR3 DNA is TGCAGCGTAGGGATGGGAGAGACCCAGTACTTC.

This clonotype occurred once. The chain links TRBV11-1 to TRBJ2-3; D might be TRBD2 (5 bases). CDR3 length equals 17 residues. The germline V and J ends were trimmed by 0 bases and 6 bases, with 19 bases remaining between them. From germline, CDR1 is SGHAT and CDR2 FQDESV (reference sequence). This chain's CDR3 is CASSLAPAGRGPDTQYF. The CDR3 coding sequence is TGTGCCAGCAGCTTAGCGCCCGCGGGTAGAGGGCCCGATACGCAGTATTTT.

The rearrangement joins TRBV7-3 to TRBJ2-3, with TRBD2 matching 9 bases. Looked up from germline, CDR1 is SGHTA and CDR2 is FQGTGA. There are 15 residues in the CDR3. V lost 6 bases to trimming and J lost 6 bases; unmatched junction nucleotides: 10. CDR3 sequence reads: CASRAGGPSGDTQYF. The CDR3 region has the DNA TGTGCCAGCAGAGCGGGAGGCCCCTCGGGTGATACGCAGTATTTT.

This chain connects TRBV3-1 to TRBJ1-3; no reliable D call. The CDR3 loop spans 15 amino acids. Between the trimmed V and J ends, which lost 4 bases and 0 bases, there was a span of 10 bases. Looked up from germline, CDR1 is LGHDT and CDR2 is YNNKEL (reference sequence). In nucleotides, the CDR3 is TGTGCCAGCAGCCGGACGGTCTCCTCTGGAAACACCATATATTTT. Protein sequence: CASSRTVSSGNTIYF.

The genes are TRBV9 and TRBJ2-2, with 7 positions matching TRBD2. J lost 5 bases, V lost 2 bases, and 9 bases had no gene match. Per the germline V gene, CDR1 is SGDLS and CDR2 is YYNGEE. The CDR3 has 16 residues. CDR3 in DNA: TGTGCCAGCAGCGTCCTCTCTGCGGGAGAGACCGGGGAGCTGTTTTTT. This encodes CASSVLSAGETGELFF. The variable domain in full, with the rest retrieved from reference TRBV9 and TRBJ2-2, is DSGVTQTPKHLITATGQRVTLRCSPRSGDLSVYWYQQSLDQGLQFLIQYYNGEERAKGNILERFSAQQFPDLHSELNLSSLELGDSALYFCASSVLSAGETGELFFGEGSRLTVL.

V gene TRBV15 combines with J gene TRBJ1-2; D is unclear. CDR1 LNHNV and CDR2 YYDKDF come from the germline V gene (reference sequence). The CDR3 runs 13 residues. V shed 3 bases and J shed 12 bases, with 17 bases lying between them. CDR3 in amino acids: CATSRDLGTEDTF. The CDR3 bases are TGTGCCACCAGCAGGGACTTGGGCACGGAGGACACCTTC.

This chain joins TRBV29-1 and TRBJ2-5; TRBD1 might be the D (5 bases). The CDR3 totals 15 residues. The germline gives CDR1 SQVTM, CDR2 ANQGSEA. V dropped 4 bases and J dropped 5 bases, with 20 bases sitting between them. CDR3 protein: CSVARSARARETQYF. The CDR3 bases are TGCAGCGTTGCCCGCTCGGCCAGGGCTCGGGAGACCCAGTACTTC.

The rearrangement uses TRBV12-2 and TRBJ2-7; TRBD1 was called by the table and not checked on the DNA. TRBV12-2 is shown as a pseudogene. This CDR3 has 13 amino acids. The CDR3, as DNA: TGTGCAAGTCGCTTCCTGTGGGGTTACGAGCAGTACTTC. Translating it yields CASRFLWGYEQYF.

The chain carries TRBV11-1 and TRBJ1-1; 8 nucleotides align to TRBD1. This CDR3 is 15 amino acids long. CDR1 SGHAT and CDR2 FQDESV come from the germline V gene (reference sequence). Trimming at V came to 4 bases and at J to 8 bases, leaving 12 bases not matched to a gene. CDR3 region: CASSSWGTGTSEAFF. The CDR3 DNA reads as TGTGCCAGCAGCTCTTGGGGGACAGGCACGTCAGAAGCTTTCTTT.

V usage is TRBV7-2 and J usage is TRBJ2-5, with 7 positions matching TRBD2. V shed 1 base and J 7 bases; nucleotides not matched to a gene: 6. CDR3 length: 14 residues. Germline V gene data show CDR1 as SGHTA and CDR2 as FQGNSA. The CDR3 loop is CASSLGEGIGTQYF. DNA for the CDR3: TGTGCCAGCAGCTTAGGGGAGGGGATTGGGACCCAGTACTTC.

CDR3 residues: CSGTRAASGSGEQFF. CDR3 DNA sequence: TGCAGCGGTACTCGGGCGGCTAGCGGGAGTGGTGAGCAGTTCTTC. The chain couples TRBV29-1 to TRBJ2-1; 10 nucleotides match TRBD2. Germline CDR1 SQVTM, CDR2 ANQGSEA. V lost 7 bases, J lost 9 bases, and 15 bases stayed unmatched. This CDR3 spans 15 amino acids.

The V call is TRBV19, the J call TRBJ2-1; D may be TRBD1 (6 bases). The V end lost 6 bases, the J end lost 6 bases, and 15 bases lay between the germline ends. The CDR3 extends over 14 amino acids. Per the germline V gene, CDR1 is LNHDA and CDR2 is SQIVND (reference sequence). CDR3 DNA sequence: TGTGCCAGTAGCCAGGACAGCTTGAGCAATGAGCAGTTCTTC. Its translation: CASSQDSLSNEQFF.

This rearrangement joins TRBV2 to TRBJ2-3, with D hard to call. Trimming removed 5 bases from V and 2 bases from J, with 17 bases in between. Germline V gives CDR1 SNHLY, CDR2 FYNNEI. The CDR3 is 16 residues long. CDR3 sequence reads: CASSLGRTYNTDTQYF. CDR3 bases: TGTGCCAGCAGTTTAGGACGCACCTATAACACAGATACGCAGTATTTT. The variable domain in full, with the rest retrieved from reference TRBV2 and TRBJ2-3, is EPEVTQTPSHQVTQMGQEVILRCVPISNHLYFYWYRQILGQKVEFLVSFYNNEISEKSEIFDDQFSVERPDGSNFTLKIRSTKLEDSAMYFCASSLGRTYNTDTQYFGPGTRLTVL.

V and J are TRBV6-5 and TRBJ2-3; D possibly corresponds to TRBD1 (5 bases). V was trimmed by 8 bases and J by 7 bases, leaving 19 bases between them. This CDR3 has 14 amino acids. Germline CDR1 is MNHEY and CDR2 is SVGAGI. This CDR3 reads CASSQGRASHTQYF. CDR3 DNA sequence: TGTGCCAGCTCCCAGGGCAGGGCTAGTCATACGCAGTATTTT.

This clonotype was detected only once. The CDR3 DNA follows: TGCGCCAGCAGCGCCAATGTTGGGATTAACACTGAAGCTTTCTTT. Protein product: CASSANVGINTEAFF. The V and J genes are TRBV5-1 and TRBJ1-1; D is undetermined. This CDR3 contains 15 residues. V was pared by 4 bases and J by 2 bases, with 15 bases between. The germline gives CDR1 SGHRS, CDR2 YFSETQ. Drawing the rest from reference TRBV5-1 and TRBJ1-1, the complete variable domain is KAGVTQTPRYLIKTRGQQVTLSCSPISGHRSVSWYQQTPGQGLQFLFEYFSETQRNKGNFPGRFSGRQFSNSRSEMNVSTLELGDSALYLCASSANVGINTEAFFGQGTRLTVV.

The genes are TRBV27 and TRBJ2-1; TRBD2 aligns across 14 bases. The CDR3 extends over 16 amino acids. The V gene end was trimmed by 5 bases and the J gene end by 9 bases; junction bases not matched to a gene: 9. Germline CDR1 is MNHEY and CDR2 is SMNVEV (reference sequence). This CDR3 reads CASSNTGTSGSGEQFF. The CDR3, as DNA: TGTGCCAGCAGTAACACCGGGACTAGCGGGAGTGGTGAGCAGTTCTTC.

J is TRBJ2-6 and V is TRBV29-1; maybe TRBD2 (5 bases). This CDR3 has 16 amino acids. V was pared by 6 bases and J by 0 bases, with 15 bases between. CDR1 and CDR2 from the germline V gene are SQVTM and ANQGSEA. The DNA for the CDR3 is TGCAGCGTCGGTCGGGATTCGAGCTCTGGGGCCAACGTCCTGACTTTC. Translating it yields CSVGRDSSSGANVLTF.